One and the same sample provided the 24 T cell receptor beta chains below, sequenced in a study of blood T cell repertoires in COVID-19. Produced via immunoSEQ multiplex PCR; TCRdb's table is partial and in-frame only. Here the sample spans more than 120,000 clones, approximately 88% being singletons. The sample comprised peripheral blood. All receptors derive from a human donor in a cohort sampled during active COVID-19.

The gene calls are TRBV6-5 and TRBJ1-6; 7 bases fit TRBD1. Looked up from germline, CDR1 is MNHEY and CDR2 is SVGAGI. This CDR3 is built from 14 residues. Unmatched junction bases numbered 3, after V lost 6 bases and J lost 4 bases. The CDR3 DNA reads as TGTGCCAGCAGCTTACAGGGGTATAATTCACCCCTCCACTTT. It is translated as CASSLQGYNSPLHF.

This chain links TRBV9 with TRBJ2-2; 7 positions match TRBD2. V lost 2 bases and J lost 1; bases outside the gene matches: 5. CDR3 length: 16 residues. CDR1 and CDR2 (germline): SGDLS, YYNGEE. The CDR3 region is CASSVLGGRNTGELFF. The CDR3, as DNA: TGTGCCAGCAGCGTCTTGGGCGGGAGGAACACCGGGGAGCTGTTTTTT.

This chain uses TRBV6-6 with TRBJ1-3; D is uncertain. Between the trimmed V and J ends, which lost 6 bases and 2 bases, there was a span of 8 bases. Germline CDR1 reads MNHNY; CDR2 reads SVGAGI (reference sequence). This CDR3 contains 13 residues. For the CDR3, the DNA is TGTGCCAGCAGACGGGATACTGGAAACACCATATATTTT. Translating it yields CASRRDTGNTIYF.

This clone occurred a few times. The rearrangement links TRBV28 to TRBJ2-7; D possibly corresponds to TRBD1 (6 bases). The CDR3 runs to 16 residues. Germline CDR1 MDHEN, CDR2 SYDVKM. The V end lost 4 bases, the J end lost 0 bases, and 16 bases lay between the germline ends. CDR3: CASSSPDRGNSYEQYF. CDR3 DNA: TGTGCCAGCAGTTCCCCGGACAGAGGGAACTCCTACGAGCAGTACTTC.

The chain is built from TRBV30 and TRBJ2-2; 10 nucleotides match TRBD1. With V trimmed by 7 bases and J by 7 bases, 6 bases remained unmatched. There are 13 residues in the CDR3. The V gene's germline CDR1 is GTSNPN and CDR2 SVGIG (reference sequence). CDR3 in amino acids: CASDRGYVGELFF. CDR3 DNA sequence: TGTGCCTCGGACAGGGGGTATGTCGGGGAGCTGTTTTTT.

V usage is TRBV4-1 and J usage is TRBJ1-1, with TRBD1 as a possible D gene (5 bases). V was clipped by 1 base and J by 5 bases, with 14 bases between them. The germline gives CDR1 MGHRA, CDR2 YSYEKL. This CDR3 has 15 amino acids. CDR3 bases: TGCGCCAGCAGCCAAGTCTTCCAGGGAGGGACTGAAGCTTTCTTT. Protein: CASSQVFQGGTEAFF.

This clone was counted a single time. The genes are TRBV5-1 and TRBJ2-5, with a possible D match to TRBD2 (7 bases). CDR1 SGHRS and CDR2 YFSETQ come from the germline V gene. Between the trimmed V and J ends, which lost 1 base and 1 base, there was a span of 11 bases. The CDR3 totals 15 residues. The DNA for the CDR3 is TGCGCCAGCAGCTTGCTTGCGGGGGCCCAAGAGACCCAGTACTTC. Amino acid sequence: CASSLLAGAQETQYF.

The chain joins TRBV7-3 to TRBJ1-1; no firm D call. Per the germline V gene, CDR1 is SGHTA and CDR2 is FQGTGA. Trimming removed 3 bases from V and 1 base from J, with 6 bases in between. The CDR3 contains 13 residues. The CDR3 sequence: CASSFTENTEAFF. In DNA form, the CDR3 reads TGTGCCAGCAGCTTTACAGAGAACACTGAAGCTTTCTTT.

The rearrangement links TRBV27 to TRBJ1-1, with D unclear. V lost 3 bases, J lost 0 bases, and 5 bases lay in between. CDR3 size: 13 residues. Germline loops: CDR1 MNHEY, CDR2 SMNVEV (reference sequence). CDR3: CASSLSVNTEAFF. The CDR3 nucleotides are TGTGCCAGCAGTTTGTCAGTGAACACTGAAGCTTTCTTT.

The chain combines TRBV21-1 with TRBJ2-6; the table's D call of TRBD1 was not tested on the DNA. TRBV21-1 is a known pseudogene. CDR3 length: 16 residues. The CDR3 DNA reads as TGTGCCAGCAGCAAATCTAAGGGGGCTGGGGCCAACGTCCTGACTTTC. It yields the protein CASSKSKGAGANVLTF.

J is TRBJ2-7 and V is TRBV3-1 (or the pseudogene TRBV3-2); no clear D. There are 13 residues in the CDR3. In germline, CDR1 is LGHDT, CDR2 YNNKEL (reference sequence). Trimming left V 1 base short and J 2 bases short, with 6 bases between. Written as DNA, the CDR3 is TGTGCCAGCAGCCAAGGACAACCCTACGAGCAGTACTTC. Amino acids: CASSQGQPYEQYF.

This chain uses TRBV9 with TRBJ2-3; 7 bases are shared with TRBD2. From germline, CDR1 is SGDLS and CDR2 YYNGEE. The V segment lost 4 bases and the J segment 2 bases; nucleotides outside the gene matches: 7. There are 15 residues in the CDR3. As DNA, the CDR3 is TGTGCCAGCAGCTTCGCGGGGGATCACACAGATACGCAGTATTTT. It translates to CASSFAGDHTDTQYF.

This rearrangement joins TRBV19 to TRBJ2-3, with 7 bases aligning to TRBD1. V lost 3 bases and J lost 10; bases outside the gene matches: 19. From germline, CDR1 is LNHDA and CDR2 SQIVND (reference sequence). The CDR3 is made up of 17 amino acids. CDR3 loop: CASSILFTGARYSAQYF. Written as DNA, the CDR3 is TGTGCCAGTAGTATTCTCTTCACAGGGGCTCGTTATTCGGCGCAGTATTTT. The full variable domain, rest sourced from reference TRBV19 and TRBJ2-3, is DGGITQSPKYLFRKEGQNVTLSCEQNLNHDAMYWYRQDPGQGLRLIYYSQIVNDFQKGDIAEGYSVSREKKESFPLTVTSAQKNPTAFYLCASSILFTGARYSAQYFGPGTRLTVL.

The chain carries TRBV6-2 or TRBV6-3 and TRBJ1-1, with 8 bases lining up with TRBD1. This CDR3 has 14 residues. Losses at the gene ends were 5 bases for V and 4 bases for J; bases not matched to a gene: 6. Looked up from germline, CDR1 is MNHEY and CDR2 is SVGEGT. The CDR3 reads CASSPTGAGTEAFF. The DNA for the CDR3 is TGTGCCAGCAGTCCGACAGGGGCGGGCACTGAAGCTTTCTTT.

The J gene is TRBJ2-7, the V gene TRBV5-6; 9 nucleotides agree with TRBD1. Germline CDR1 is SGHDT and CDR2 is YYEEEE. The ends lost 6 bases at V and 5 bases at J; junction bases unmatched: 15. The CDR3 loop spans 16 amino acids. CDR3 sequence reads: CASTYLLGTGQDEQYF. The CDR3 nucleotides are TGTGCCAGCACCTACCTTCTTGGGACAGGGCAAGACGAGCAGTACTTC.

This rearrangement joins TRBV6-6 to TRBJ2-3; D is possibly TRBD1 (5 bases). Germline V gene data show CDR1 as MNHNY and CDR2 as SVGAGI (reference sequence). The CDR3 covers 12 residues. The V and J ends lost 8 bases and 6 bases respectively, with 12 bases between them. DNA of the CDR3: TGTGCCAGCCGAAGACAGTCCGATACGCAGTATTTT. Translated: CASRRQSDTQYF.

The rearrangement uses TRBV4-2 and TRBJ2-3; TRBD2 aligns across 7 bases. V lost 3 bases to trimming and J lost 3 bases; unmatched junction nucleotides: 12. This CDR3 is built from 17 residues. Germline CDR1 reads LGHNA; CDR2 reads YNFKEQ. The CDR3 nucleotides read TGTGCCAGCAGCCAGACGGGGGACGGACTAGAAACAGATACGCAGTATTTT. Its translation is CASSQTGDGLETDTQYF.

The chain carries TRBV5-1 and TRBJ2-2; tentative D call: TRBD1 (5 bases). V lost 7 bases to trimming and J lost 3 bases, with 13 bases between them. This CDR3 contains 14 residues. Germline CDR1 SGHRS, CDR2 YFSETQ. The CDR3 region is CASQGPADTGELFF. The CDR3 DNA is TGCGCCAGCCAGGGCCCCGCGGACACCGGGGAGCTGTTTTTT.

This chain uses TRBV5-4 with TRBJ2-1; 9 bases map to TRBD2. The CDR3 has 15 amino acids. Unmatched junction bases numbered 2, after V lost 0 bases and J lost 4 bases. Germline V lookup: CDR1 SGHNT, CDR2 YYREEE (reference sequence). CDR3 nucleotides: TGTGCCAGCAGCTTGGGACTAGCGGAGTACAATGAGCAGTTCTTC. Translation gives CASSLGLAEYNEQFF.

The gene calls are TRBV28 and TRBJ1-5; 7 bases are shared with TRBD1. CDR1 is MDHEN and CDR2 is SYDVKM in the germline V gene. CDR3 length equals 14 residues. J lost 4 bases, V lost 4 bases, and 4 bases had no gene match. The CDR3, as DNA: TGTGCCAGCAGTTCAACAGGGGTAAATCAGCCCCAGCATTTT. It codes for CASSSTGVNQPQHF.

CDR3 sequence: CSASDRGQAGGSGNTIYF. The CDR3 nucleotides are TGCAGTGCTAGTGATAGGGGGCAGGCAGGGGGCTCTGGAAACACCATATATTTT. This sequence joins TRBV20-1 and TRBJ1-3; 7 nucleotides agree with TRBD1. The CDR3 is made up of 18 amino acids. J gave up 0 bases and V 3 bases, and 14 bases lay outside the gene matches. Germline V gene lookup returns CDR1 DFQATT and CDR2 SNEGSKA (reference sequence).

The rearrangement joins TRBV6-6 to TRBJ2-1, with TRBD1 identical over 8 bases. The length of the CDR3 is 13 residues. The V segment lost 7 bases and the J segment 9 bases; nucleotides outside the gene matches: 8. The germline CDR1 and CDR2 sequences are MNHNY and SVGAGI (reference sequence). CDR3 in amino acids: CASNKQGVSEQFF. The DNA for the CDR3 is TGTGCCAGCAATAAACAGGGGGTTAGTGAGCAGTTCTTC.

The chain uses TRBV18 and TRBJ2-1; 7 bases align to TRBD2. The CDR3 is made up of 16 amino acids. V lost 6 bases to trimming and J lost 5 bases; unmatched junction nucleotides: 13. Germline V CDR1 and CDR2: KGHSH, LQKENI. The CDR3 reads CASSPIGGRADNEQFF. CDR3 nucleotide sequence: TGTGCCAGCTCCCCAATTGGAGGGAGGGCCGACAATGAGCAGTTCTTC. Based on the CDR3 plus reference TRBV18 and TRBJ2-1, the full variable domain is NAGVMQNPRHLVRRRGQEARLRCSPMKGHSHVYWYRQLPEEGLKFMVYLQKENIIDESGMPKERFSAEFPKEGPSILRIQQVVRGDSAAYFCASSPIGGRADNEQFFGPGTRLTVL.

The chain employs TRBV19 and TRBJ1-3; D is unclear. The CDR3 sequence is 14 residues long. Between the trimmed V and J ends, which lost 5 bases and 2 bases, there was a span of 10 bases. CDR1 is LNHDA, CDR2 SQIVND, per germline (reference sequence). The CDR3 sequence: CASSSRGAGNTIYF. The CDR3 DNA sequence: TGTGCCAGTAGTTCGCGGGGAGCTGGAAACACCATATATTTT.